This TCR beta chain comes out of a study of cytomegalovirus exposure and HLA in healthy donors. Amplification used 60 Vbeta primers and 13 Jbeta primers. Assay: immunoSEQ multiplex PCR; the TCRdb copy retains only in-frame clones and omits some. The sample data list 200,000 to 250,000 clones. Germline V CDR1 and CDR2: SNHLY, FYNNEI. V was cut by 0 bases and J by 3 bases, with 9 bases left in between. This CDR3 has 14 amino acids. Sequencing input: PBMCs. The source is a woman aged 25 to 39 in good health and CMV-seropositive. This chain links TRBV2 with TRBJ2-7, with a possible D match to TRBD2 (5 bases). Here the CDR3 reads CASSEAGVLYEQYF. CDR3 nucleotide sequence: TGTGCCAGCAGTGAAGCCGGGGTTCTCTACGAGCAGTACTTC.